These 5 T cell receptor beta chains share one sample of origin, sequenced in a study of OX40 agonist ivuxolimab in advanced cancers. The method was immunoSEQ multiplex PCR; TCRdb's version includes in-frame clones alone and lacks a portion of them. The table has about 81,000 clones, 88% seen once; the top ten hold approximately 0.45%. The sample was CD4+ or CD8+ T cells sorted from blood, taken in a trial of the OX40 agonist ivuxolimab. These receptors were obtained from an adult with an advanced solid tumor such as melanoma, head and neck, liver or kidney cancer.

The chain joins TRBV7-9 to TRBJ1-2; D ambiguous. The V and J ends lost 5 bases and 1 base respectively, with 8 bases between them. Germline V gene lookup returns CDR1 SEHNR and CDR2 FQNEAQ (reference sequence). This CDR3 region has 13 residues. This CDR3 reads CASSGRNNYGYTF. CDR3 coding DNA: TGTGCCAGCAGCGGACGGAATAACTATGGCTACACCTTC. The full variable domain, completed using reference TRBV7-9 and TRBJ1-2, is DTGVSQNPRHKITKRGQNVTFRCDPISEHNRLYWYRQTLGQGPEFLTYFQNEAQLEKSRLLSDRFSAERPKGSFSTLEIQRTEQGDSAMYLCASSGRNNYGYTFGSGTRLTVV.

The chain employs TRBV5-1 and TRBJ2-3; 7 nucleotides agree with TRBD2. The V segment lost 4 bases and the J segment 4 bases; nucleotides outside the gene matches: 6. CDR1 and CDR2 (germline): SGHRS, YFSETQ. This CDR3 is built from 14 residues. This CDR3 is CASSPPSGADTQYF. CDR3 nucleotide sequence: TGCGCCAGCAGCCCACCTAGCGGCGCAGATACGCAGTATTTT.

This rearrangement joins TRBV4-3 to TRBJ2-1; 10 bases map to TRBD2. The CDR3 has 14 amino acids. V was clipped by 2 bases and J by 7 bases; unmatched bases: 2. The V gene's germline CDR1 is LGHNA and CDR2 YSLEER. The CDR3 sequence is CASSQTSGANEQFF. The CDR3 DNA reads as TGCGCCAGCAGCCAAACTAGCGGGGCGAATGAGCAGTTCTTC.

This chain joins TRBV10-1 and TRBJ1-1, with 7 bases that match TRBD1. The CDR3 has 14 residues. Trimming at V came to 9 bases and at J to 1 base, leaving 8 bases not matched to a gene. Germline V gene sequence: CDR1 WNHNN, CDR2 SYGVQD (reference sequence). The CDR3 bases are TGCGCCAGTCATACCGGGACAGAGAACACTGAAGCTTTCTTT. It translates to CASHTGTENTEAFF.

The genes are TRBV6-6 and TRBJ2-5; 7 nucleotides line up with TRBD2. The germline CDR1 and CDR2 sequences are MNHNY and SVGAGI (reference sequence). V was clipped by 8 bases and J by 4 bases; unmatched bases: 13. The CDR3 is made up of 15 amino acids. CDR3 protein: CASSRGGGGGETQYF. As DNA, the CDR3 is TGTGCCAGCTCTAGGGGCGGGGGAGGTGGAGAGACCCAGTACTTC.